This T cell receptor (beta chain) was sequenced in a study of blood T cell repertoires in COVID-19. Study-wide background: Donors in the United States, Italy and Spain gave samples during acute or convalescent COVID-19. Sample material is recorded as cDNA or gDNA derived from T cells, B-cell-depleted T cells, or PBMCs.

Study processing details: Nucleated cell number was recorded as an estimate derived from reference gene primer amplification. Only in-frame clones appear in the TCRdb table, and some are missing; sequencing was by immunoSEQ multiplex PCR. That table is the source of V, J and clone size, and D and trimming were worked out from the DNA. Among tens of thousands of clones listed, about 87% were seen once. Per germline, CDR1 SGHAT and CDR2 FQNNGV. The length of the CDR3 is 15 residues. V trimming: 3 bases; J trimming: 7 bases; junction bases outside the gene matches: 6. The clonotype originates from a woman aged 70 to 79 with acute or convalescent COVID-19. The gene calls are TRBV11-2 and TRBJ1-1; 12 bases align to TRBD1. The sequenced material came from peripheral blood. The CDR3 region is CASSLGQGALNEAFF. CDR3 coding DNA: TGTGCCAGCAGCTTGGGACAGGGGGCGCTAAATGAAGCTTTCTTT.